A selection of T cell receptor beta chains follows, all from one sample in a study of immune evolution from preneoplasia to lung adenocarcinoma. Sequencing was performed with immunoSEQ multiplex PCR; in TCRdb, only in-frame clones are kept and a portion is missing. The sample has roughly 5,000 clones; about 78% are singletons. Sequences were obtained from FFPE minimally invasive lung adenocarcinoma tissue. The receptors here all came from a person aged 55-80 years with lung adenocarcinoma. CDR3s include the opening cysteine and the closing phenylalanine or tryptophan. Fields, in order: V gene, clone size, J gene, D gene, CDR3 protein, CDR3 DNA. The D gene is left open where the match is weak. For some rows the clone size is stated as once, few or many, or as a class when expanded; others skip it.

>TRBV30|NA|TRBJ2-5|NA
CAWAGTGETQYF
TGTGCCTGGGCCGGGACTGGGGAGACCCAGTACTTC
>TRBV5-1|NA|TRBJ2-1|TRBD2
CASSRTSGGMDEQFF
TGCGCCAGCAGCAGAACTAGCGGGGGAATGGATGAGCAGTTCTTC
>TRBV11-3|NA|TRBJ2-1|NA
CASSLDPEYNEQFF
TGTGCCAGCAGCTTAGATCCGGAGTACAATGAGCAGTTCTTC
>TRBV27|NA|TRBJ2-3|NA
CASSLVGGGSDTQYF
TGTGCCAGCAGTTTGGTCGGGGGTGGCTCAGATACGCAGTATTTT
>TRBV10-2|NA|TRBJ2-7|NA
CASLRGHEQYF
TGCGCCAGCCTAAGGGGCCACGAGCAGTACTTC
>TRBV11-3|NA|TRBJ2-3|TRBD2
CASSLLGGFTDTQYF
TGTGCCAGCAGCCTCTTGGGGGGGTTTACAGATACGCAGTATTTT
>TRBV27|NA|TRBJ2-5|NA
CASSLQAGRVGEAQYF
TGTGCCAGCAGTTTACAGGCGGGCAGGGTGGGGGAGGCCCAGTACTTC
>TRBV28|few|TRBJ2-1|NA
CASGRPGFF
TGTGCCAGCGGCCGGCCGGGTTTCTTC
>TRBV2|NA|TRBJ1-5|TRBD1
CASRLQGSTQHF
TGTGCCAGCAGATTACAGGGGAGCACCCAGCATTTT
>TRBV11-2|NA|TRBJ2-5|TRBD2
CASSSTGTSKRETQYF
TGTGCCAGCAGCTCAACCGGGACTAGTAAGAGAGAGACCCAGTACTTC
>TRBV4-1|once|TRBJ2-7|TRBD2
CASSQETGLAGTYEQYF
TGCGCCAGCAGCCAGGAGACGGGGCTAGCGGGGACCTACGAGCAGTACTTC
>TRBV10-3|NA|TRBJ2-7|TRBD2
CAISEAGLAGSYEQYF
TGTGCCATCAGTGAGGCGGGACTAGCGGGAAGCTACGAGCAGTACTTC
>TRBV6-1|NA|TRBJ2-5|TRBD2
CASSEPSGGYQETQYF
TGTGCCAGCAGTGAACCGAGCGGGGGGTACCAAGAGACCCAGTACTTC
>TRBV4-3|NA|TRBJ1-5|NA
CASSQVRDQPQHF
TGCGCCAGCAGCCAAGTCCGGGATCAGCCCCAGCATTTT
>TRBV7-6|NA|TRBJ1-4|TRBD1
CASSLGQGSEKLFF
TGTGCCAGCAGCCTCGGACAGGGGAGTGAAAAACTGTTTTTT
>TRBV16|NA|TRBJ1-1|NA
CASSPRKGLGNTEAFF
TGTGCCAGCAGCCCTCGGAAGGGTTTAGGGAACACTGAAGCTTTCTTT
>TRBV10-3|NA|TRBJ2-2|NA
CAISGKGTTGELFF
TGTGCCATCAGTGGAAAAGGGACCACCGGGGAGCTGTTTTTT
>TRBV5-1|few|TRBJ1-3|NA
CASSNSGGDSGNTIYF
TGCGCCAGCAGCAATTCAGGAGGGGACTCTGGAAACACCATATATTTT
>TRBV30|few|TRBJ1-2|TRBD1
CAWSGQGNFNYGYTF
TGTGCCTGGAGCGGACAGGGGAATTTTAACTATGGCTACACCTTC
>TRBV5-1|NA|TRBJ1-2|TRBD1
CASSPGTELGYTF
TGCGCCAGCAGCCCCGGGACAGAGCTTGGCTACACCTTC
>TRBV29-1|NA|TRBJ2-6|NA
CSVEGSGANVLTF
TGCAGCGTTGAAGGGTCTGGGGCCAACGTCCTGACTTTC
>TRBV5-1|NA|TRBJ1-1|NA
CASSGHRVNTEAFF
TGCGCCAGCAGCGGGCACAGGGTGAACACTGAAGCTTTCTTT
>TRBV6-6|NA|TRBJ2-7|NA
CASSFGGEQYF
TGTGCCAGCAGCTTCGGTGGGGAGCAGTACTTC
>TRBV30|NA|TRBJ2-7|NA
CAWSVGQPYEQYF
TGTGCCTGGAGTGTTGGACAGCCCTACGAGCAGTACTTC
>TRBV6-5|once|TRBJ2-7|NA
CASSSADALSYEQYF
TGTGCCAGCAGTTCAGCCGACGCCCTCTCCTACGAGCAGTACTTC
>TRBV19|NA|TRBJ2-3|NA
CASSRSIGGQYF
TGTGCCAGTAGTAGATCTATCGGAGGGCAGTATTTT
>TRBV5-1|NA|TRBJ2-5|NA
CASSLGGPEETQYF
TGCGCCAGCAGCTTGGGGGGGCCTGAGGAGACCCAGTACTTC
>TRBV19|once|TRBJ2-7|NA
CASSIAGTGSYEQYF
TGTGCCAGTAGTATAGCCGGAACAGGCTCCTACGAGCAGTACTTC
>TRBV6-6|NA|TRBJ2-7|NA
CASSYSGGREQYF
TGTGCCAGCAGTTACTCTGGCGGCCGGGAGCAGTACTTC
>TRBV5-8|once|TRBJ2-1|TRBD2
CASSRGEGTSSYNEQFF
TGTGCCAGCAGCCGGGGGGAGGGGACGAGCTCCTACAATGAGCAGTTCTTC
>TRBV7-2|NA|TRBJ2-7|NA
CASSSAVGTFYEQYF
TGTGCCAGCAGCTCCGCCGTCGGGACATTCTACGAGCAGTACTTC
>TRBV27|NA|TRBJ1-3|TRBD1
CASSSGTGVGNTIYF
TGTGCCAGCAGTTCCGGGACAGGGGTAGGAAACACCATATATTTT